This note documents a single T cell receptor beta chain sequence. Profiling relied on immunoSEQ multiplex PCR, and the TCRdb table lists in-frame clones only, not all of them. The sample contains tens of thousands of clones, roughly 84% of which appear only once. The data are from a study of neoadjuvant anti-PD-1 for oral cavity cancer. This CDR3 contains 13 residues. V lost 7 bases and J 1 base, leaving 9 bases between the germline ends. Germline lookup yields CDR1 SGHDT and CDR2 YYEEEE. The chain links TRBV5-6 to TRBJ2-1; possibly TRBD1 for D (6 bases). Sequencing used PBMCs, obtained before nivolumab (anti-PD-1) treatment. The TCR originated in a person between 40 and 85 years old with oral cavity squamous cell carcinoma. CDR3 loop: CASGGRSYNEQFF. DNA for the CDR3: TGTGCCAGCGGGGGCCGGTCCTACAATGAGCAGTTCTTC.